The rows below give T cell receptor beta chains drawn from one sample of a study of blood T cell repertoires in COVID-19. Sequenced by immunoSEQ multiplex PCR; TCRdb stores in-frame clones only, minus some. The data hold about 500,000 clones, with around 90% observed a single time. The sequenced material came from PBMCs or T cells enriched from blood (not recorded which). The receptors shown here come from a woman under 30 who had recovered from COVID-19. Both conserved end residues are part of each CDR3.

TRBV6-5 CASKEAGEGYGYTF
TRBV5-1 CARVSVYNEQFF
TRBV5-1 CASSSTSGGTNTGELFF
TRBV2 CASSRTSMTEAFF
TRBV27 CASRGQAGSHYNSPLHF
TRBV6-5 CASSSLGTGYGYTF
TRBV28 CASSLWGALGNGYTF
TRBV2 CAIKGLAGGPDTQYF
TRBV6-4 CASSADSQTGELFF
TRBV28 CASSVGQGRGEKLFF
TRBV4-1 CASSQESAGFGNTIYF
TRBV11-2 CASIRGSGAATNEKLFF
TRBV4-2 CASQDTKISNSPLHF
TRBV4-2 CASSLGTGDNSPLHF
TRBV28 CASSQGGINTIYF
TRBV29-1 CSVGSLGAGVVLDTQYF
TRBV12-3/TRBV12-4 CASSFSLNSPLHF
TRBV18 CASSPPGTINSNQPQHF